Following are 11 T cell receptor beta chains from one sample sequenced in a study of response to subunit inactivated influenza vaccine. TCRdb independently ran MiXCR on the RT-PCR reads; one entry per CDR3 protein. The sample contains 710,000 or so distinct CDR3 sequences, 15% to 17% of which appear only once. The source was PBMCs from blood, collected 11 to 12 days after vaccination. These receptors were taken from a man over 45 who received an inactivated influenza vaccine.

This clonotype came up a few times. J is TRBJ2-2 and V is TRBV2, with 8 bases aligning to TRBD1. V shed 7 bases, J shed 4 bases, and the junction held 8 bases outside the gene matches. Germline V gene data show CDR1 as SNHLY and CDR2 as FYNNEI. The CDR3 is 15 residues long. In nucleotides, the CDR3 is TGTGCCAGCAATCTCAGGGGGCAAAGCACCGGGGAGCTGTTTTTT. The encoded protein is CASNLRGQSTGELFF.

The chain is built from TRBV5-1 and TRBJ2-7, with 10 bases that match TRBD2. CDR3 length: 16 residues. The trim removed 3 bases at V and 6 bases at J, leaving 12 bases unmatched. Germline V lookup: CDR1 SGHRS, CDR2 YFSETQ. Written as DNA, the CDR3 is TGCGCCAGCAGCTCCGACTCTAGCGGGAGAAACCCCGAGCAGTACTTC. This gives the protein CASSSDSSGRNPEQYF.

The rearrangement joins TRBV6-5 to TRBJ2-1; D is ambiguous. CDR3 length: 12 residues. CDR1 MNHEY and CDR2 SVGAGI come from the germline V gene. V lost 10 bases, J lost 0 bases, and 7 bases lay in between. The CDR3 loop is CATRSSYNEQFF. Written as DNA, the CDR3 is TGTGCCACCCGGAGCTCCTACAATGAGCAGTTCTTC.

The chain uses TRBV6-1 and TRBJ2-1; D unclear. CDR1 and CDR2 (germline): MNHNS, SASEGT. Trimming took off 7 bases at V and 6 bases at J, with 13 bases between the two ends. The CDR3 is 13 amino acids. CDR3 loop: CASNPPTLNEQFF. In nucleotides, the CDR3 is TGTGCCAGCAACCCCCCGACGCTCAATGAGCAGTTCTTC.

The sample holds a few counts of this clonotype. In DNA form, the CDR3 reads TGTGCCAGCAGCCAAGAGTTCGCCAGCGACCAAGAGACCCAGTACTTC. This codes for CASSQEFASDQETQYF. V gene TRBV4-2 combines with J gene TRBJ2-5; D unclear. Between the trimmed V and J ends, which lost 0 bases and 0 bases, there was a span of 11 bases. The CDR3 consists of 16 residues. The germline V gene has CDR1 LGHNA and CDR2 YNFKEQ.

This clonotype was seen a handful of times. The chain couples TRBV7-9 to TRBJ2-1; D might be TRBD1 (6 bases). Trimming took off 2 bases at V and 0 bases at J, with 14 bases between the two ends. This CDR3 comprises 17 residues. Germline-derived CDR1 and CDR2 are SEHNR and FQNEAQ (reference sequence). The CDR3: CASSLPGHISSYNEQFF. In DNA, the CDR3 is TGTGCCAGCAGCTTACCGGGACACATAAGCTCCTACAATGAGCAGTTCTTC.

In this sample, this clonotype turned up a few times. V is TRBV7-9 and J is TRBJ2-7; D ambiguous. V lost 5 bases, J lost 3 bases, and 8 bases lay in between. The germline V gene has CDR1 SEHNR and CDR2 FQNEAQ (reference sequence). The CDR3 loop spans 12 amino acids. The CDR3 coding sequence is TGTGCCAGCAGCCACTACTACTACGAGCAGTACTTC. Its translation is CASSHYYYEQYF.

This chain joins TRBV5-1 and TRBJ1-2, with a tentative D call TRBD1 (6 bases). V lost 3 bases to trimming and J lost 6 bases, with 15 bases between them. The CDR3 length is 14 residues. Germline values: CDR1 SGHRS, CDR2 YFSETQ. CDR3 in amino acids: CASSSSGQNNGYTF. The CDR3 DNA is TGCGCCAGCAGCTCCTCCGGACAGAACAATGGCTACACCTTC.

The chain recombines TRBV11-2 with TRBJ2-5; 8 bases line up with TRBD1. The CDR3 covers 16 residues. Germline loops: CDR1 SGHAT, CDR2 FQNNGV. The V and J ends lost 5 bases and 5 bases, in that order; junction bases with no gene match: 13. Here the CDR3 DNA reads TGTGCCAGCAGCCAGGGGGCTAGCCCGAGTCAGGAGACCCAGTACTTC. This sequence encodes CASSQGASPSQETQYF.

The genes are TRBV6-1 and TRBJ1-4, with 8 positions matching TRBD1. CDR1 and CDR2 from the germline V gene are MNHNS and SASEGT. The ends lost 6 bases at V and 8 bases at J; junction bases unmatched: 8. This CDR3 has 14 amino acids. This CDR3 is CASRQTGGGEKLFF. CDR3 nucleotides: TGTGCCAGCAGACAAACAGGGGGTGGAGAAAAACTGTTTTTT.

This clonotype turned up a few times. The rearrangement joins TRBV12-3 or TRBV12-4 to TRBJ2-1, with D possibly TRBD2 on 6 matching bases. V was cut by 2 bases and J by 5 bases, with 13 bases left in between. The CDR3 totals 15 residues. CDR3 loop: CASSLLASVDNEQFF. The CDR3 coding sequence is TGTGCCAGCAGTTTACTGGCTAGCGTAGACAATGAGCAGTTCTTC.